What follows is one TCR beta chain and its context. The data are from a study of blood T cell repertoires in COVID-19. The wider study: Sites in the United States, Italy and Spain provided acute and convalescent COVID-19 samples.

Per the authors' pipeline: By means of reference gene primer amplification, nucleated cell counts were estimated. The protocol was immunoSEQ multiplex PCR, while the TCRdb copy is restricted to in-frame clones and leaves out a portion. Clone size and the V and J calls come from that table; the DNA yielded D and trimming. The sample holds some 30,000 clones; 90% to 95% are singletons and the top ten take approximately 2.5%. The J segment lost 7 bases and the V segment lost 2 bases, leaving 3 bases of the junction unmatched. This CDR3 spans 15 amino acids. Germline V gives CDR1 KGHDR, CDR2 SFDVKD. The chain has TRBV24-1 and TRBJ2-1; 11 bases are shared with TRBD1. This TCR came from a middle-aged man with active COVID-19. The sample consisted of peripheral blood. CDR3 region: CATSDSGTGGNEQFF. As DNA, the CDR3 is TGTGCCACCAGTGATTCCGGGACAGGGGGGAATGAGCAGTTCTTC.